The text below deals with one TCR beta chain. Its antigen is still unknown. Base qualities were left out, and no much larger clone turns up one base away. Including the terminal cysteine and phenylalanine, the CDR3 comprises 16 residues. The DNA shown is the 48-base CDR3, in frame from base 1. V is pruned by 7 bases and J by 7 bases, leaving 13 bases of the junction without a gene match. Taken from the germline V gene, the CDR1 and CDR2 loops are LGHNA and YNFKEQ. This sample stems from a study of T cells in Graves' hyperthyroidism and ophthalmopathy (dated by TCRdb to the late 2010s). General notes on the study: Peripheral blood samples were taken at initial diagnosis, before any treatment was given. TCR V-J signatures able to tell the groups apart were searched for in a discovery cohort of 90 to 100 patients, of whom under 45 had Graves' ophthalmopathy and about 60 had stable Graves' hyperthyroidism. Prospective prediction of ophthalmopathy was tested in an independent validation cohort consisting of fewer than 20 hyperthyroidism patients and over 15 patients who later progressed to ophthalmopathy. The 100 discovery patients were randomly split 7:3 into training and test sets. Thyroid tissue and blood T-cell repertoires from about six Graves' hyperthyroidism patients were also compared in the study. Following sampling, methimazole starting at 30 mg daily was given to hyperthyroidism patients, and high-dose intravenous methylprednisolone was given to ophthalmopathy patients. The paper reports TCR Vbeta CDR3 sequencing of about 140 peripheral blood samples: over 40 ophthalmopathy, 70 to 85 hyperthyroidism and approximately 17 progressor patients.

Amplification of TCR beta CDR3 regions was carried out from RNA transcripts. A first-round RT-PCR of the TCR CDR3 used the HTBI primer set with the Qiagen OneStep RT-PCR kit. The libraries were constructed in a second round of multiplex PCR and then size-selected and purified. Libraries were sequenced paired-end with 100 bp reads on an Illumina HiSeq2000. As for the original processing: SOAPnuke was used to process the raw data, removing reads that contained adapters or uncalled bases, had a mean Phred below 15, or lacked an exact match to the constant primer or identifier. High-quality paired reads were merged using COPE v1.2.5, and each unique nucleotide sequence was defined as a clonotype. MiTCR v1.1 was used to align the clonotypes against IMGT TRBV, TRBD and TRBJ reference segments. The analysis included only V-J combinations with a frequency above 0.0001, which together covered around 99% of the repertoires. The TCS score was defined as F50 (clonal expansion) divided by E x V (chaos), with BLOSUM62-based TCRdist calculated between CDR3 peptides within each V-J. Welch's t-statistics and random forest reduced some 510 V-J features to under 15, which were used in a naive Bayes classifier (R e1071). The raw public data were reprocessed by TCRdb itself: fastp quality trimming at Q25, MiXCR clonotype calling, in-frame beta chains only. Identical CDR3 protein sequences are pooled into one entry, listed with their most common genes and DNA. TCRdb assigned the V and J calls; the authors' analysis was not used. The table for this sample lists approximately 720,000 distinct CDR3 sequences; approximately 19% of them were counted only once. The top ten clonotypes cover 16% of the sample.

Summary of the overall study and its limitations: No statistical method was used to fix the sample size in advance, and group allocation was not hidden from the investigators. In validation, the model predicted progression to ophthalmopathy with roughly 66% sensitivity and less than 75% specificity, a median of 6.5 months before onset. Blood samples also contained most of the expanded thyroid clonotypes (frequency above 0.001), which suggests that blood repertoires may reflect thyroid immune responses. A model built on a 13 V-J signature distinguished ophthalmopathy from stable hyperthyroidism, reaching about 88% sensitivity and about 81% specificity in cross-validation and 80%/75% in testing.

Hyperthyroidism patients were newly diagnosed, had a disease duration of under 2 months, and were aged 18 to 65 years. The study excluded patients with uncontrolled infections, other autoimmune diseases, pregnancy or lactation. Diagnoses were based on clinical symptoms, serum thyroxine and TRAb, thyroid ultrasound and orbital computed tomography. For progressor patients, blood was drawn at the first diagnosis of hyperthyroidism, before any ophthalmopathy symptoms had appeared. PBMCs were isolated from 7.5 to 10 ml of fresh peripheral blood by Ficoll-Paque density gradient centrifugation. Progressor patients were defined as those initially diagnosed with Graves' hyperthyroidism in whom ophthalmopathy developed during follow-up. Trizol reagent was used to extract total RNA, and RNA quality was then checked on an Agilent 2100 Bioanalyzer.

This TCR was sampled from a woman between 50 and 59 years old with Graves' hyperthyroidism that later progressed to Graves' ophthalmopathy. The V and J segments used are TRBV4-2 and TRBJ1-4; 9 central bases correspond to TRBD1. Input material: blood. CDR3 region: CASTRNPGQGFEKLFF. The nucleotide sequence reads TGTGCCAGCACCAGAAACCCGGGACAGGGCTTTGAAAAACTGTTTTTT.